The text below deals with one T cell receptor beta chain. Per the study methods: Reference gene primer amplification gave nucleated cell count estimates. TCRdb's copy holds only in-frame clones and misses some; the assay was immunoSEQ multiplex PCR. That table supplies the V and J calls and clone size; D and trimming were determined from the DNA. The repertoire consists of around 94,000 clones, with 87% occurring once and the leading ten covering approximately 5.4%. CDR1 and CDR2 from the germline V gene are SNHLY and FYNNEI. This CDR3 has 15 residues. The V and J ends lost 6 bases and 5 bases, in that order; junction bases with no gene match: 6. The data were taken from a study of blood T cell repertoires in COVID-19. Whole-study context: Material from acute and convalescent COVID-19 was sourced from the United States, Italy and Spain. Sample material is recorded as cDNA or gDNA derived from T cells, B-cell-depleted T cells, or PBMCs.

The sequencing input was peripheral blood. This chain links TRBV2 with TRBJ2-3; 12 bases are shared with TRBD2. This TCR was sampled from a woman in her fifties or sixties with COVID-19, enrolled during active disease. The CDR3 here is CASRPSGGAGDTQYF. The CDR3 DNA follows: TGTGCCAGCAGGCCTAGCGGGGGGGCGGGAGATACGCAGTATTTT.